These 32 T cell receptor beta chains originate from one sample sequenced in a study of shared clonotypes between healthy human individuals. TCRdb's copy holds only in-frame clones and misses some; the assay was immunoSEQ multiplex PCR. This table has hundreds of thousands of clones, roughly 79% appearing once. Sequencing input: PBMCs. The receptors shown here come from a woman aged 40 to 55 in good health. Some clones in this sample may be carry-over from other donors' samples.

This clone was observed many times. The J gene is TRBJ2-1, the V gene TRBV25-1; a possible D gene is TRBD2 (5 bases). Between the trimmed V and J ends, which lost 8 bases and 0 bases, there was a span of 17 bases. CDR1 and CDR2 from the germline V gene are MGHDK and SYGVNS. This CDR3 region has 16 residues. Written as DNA, the CDR3 is TGTGCCAGCCGAGCCAGCGGAGCGGCCTCCTACAATGAGCAGTTCTTC. This encodes CASRASGAASYNEQFF.

The chain has TRBV5-4 and TRBJ2-7; 14 bases line up with TRBD2. CDR1 and CDR2 from the germline V gene are SGHNT and YYREEE (reference sequence). After removal of 4 bases from V and 4 bases from J, the junction contained 4 bases not matched to a gene. The CDR3 has 15 amino acids. The chain's CDR3 is CASSAGTSGGYEQYF. The CDR3 bases are TGTGCCAGCAGCGCCGGGACTAGCGGGGGATACGAGCAGTACTTC.

This clone appeared a single time. The chain recombines TRBV10-3 with TRBJ2-7; either TRBD1 or TRBD2 may supply D (6 bases each). With 6 bases removed from V and 4 bases from J, the gap between germline ends came to 13 bases. Germline CDR1 and CDR2: ENHRY and SYGVKD. There are 13 residues in the CDR3. The DNA of the CDR3 is TGTGCCATCAGAGGGGGGACAAATTACGAGCAGTACTTC. Protein sequence: CAIRGGTNYEQYF.

Comment on this clone: Other DNA sequences in the sample encode the same CDR3. CDR3 amino acids: CASSLRGQETQYF. DNA of the CDR3: TGTGCCAGCAGCTTGCGAGGCCAAGAGACCCAGTACTTC. The gene calls are TRBV5-8 and TRBJ2-5; unclear D gene. The germline gives CDR1 SGHTS, CDR2 YDEGEE. The length of the CDR3 is 13 residues. Trimming shortened V by 1 base and J by 1 base, and 5 bases separated the two germline ends.

The rearrangement links TRBV7-3 to TRBJ2-6; D call uncertain. Germline loops: CDR1 SGHTA, CDR2 FQGTGA. The CDR3 runs to 15 residues. The germline V and J ends were trimmed by 5 bases and 2 bases, with 10 bases remaining between them. CDR3 loop: CASSPTMAGANVLTF. The CDR3 coding sequence is TGTGCCAGCAGCCCGACCATGGCTGGGGCCAACGTCCTGACTTTC. Looking up the rest from reference TRBV7-3 and TRBJ2-6 gives the full variable domain: GAGVSQTPSNKVTEKGKYVELRCDPISGHTALYWYRQSLGQGPEFLIYFQGTGAADDSGLPNDRFFAVRPEGSVSTLKIQRTERGDSAVYLCASSPTMAGANVLTFGAGSRLTVL.

This clone was counted only a few times. The rearrangement uses TRBV7-2 and TRBJ1-1; D is possibly TRBD1 (6 bases). Germline loops: CDR1 SGHTA, CDR2 FQGNSA. V lost 4 bases to trimming and J lost 1 base, with 13 bases between them. The CDR3 covers 15 residues. The CDR3 DNA follows: TGTGCCAGCAGCTGGGCAGGACAGAAGAACACTGAAGCTTTCTTT. It is translated as CASSWAGQKNTEAFF.

V is TRBV5-5 and J is TRBJ2-7, with unresolved D. V was clipped by 2 bases and J by 3 bases, with 6 bases between them. The germline CDR1 and CDR2 sequences are SGHKS and YYEKEE (reference sequence). This CDR3 has 12 amino acids. CDR3 DNA sequence: TGTGCCAGCAGCTTTGGGGTCTACGAGCAGTACTTC. This codes for CASSFGVYEQYF.

The chain combines TRBV10-3 with TRBJ2-3; D is possibly TRBD1 or TRBD2 (5 bases each). The CDR3 runs to 13 residues. The V end lost 4 bases, the J end lost 2 bases, and 7 bases lay between the germline ends. Germline V lookup: CDR1 ENHRY, CDR2 SYGVKD. CDR3 nucleotide sequence: TGTGCCATCAGTGTCGGGGCCACAGATACGCAGTATTTT. Translated, it gives CAISVGATDTQYF.

The V and J genes are TRBV10-3 and TRBJ2-6; TRBD2 matches 9 bases. The CDR3 is 17 residues long. Looked up from germline, CDR1 is ENHRY and CDR2 is SYGVKD. V dropped 2 bases and J dropped 4; count of bases not matched to a gene: 6. CDR3 amino acids: CAISEGGRASGANVLTF. The CDR3 nucleotides read TGTGCCATCAGTGAGGGCGGGAGGGCCTCCGGGGCCAACGTCCTGACTTTC.

This clone came up once. The chain has TRBV7-2 and TRBJ2-2; D gene uncertain. The germline CDR1 and CDR2 sequences are SGHTA and FQGNSA. Trimming left V 5 bases short and J 3 bases short, with 10 bases between. This CDR3 region has 14 residues. CDR3 protein: CASSPPPDTGELFF. In DNA, the CDR3 is TGTGCCAGCAGCCCGCCCCCCGACACCGGGGAGCTGTTTTTT.

The CDR3 DNA reads as TGTGCCAGCTCACCTCTGGGACTAGCGGGAGACAATGAGCAGTTCTTC. Translation gives CASSPLGLAGDNEQFF. V and J are TRBV18 and TRBJ2-1, with 14 bases that match TRBD2. V shed 3 bases, J shed 5 bases, and the junction held 3 bases outside the gene matches. Germline CDR1 is KGHSH and CDR2 is LQKENI. CDR3 size: 16 residues.

The J gene is TRBJ2-3, the V gene TRBV9; TRBD2 matches 9 bases. The CDR3 consists of 16 residues. From germline, CDR1 is SGDLS and CDR2 YYNGEE. Germline trimming cut 0 bases from V and 6 bases from J; bases unmatched to any gene: 8. The DNA for the CDR3 is TGTGCCAGCAGCGTAGAGGGTAGCGGGAGTTGGGATACGCAGTATTTT. Its translation is CASSVEGSGSWDTQYF.

Many counts were recorded for this clone. V usage is TRBV18 and J usage is TRBJ2-7; no clear D gene. Germline CDR1 reads KGHSH; CDR2 reads LQKENI. The CDR3 length is 15 residues. V lost 3 bases and J lost 2, with 14 bases in between. The chain's CDR3 is CASSPTPTTTYEQYF. In DNA, the CDR3 is TGTGCCAGCTCACCTACCCCCACCACTACCTACGAGCAGTACTTC. Full variable domain (missing parts from reference TRBV18 and TRBJ2-7): NAGVMQNPRHLVRRRGQEARLRCSPMKGHSHVYWYRQLPEEGLKFMVYLQKENIIDESGMPKERFSAEFPKEGPSILRIQQVVRGDSAAYFCASSPTPTTTYEQYFGPGTRLTVT.

This clone appeared many times. V gene TRBV30 combines with J gene TRBJ2-2; D tentatively reads TRBD1 or TRBD2 (5 bases each). The CDR3 length is 15 residues. V was trimmed by 4 bases and J by 4 bases, leaving 16 bases between them. Germline values: CDR1 GTSNPN, CDR2 SVGIG (reference sequence). CDR3 amino acids: CAWMRQRDGTGELFF. CDR3 sequence (DNA): TGTGCCTGGATGAGGCAGAGGGACGGCACCGGGGAGCTGTTTTTT.

This chain links TRBV2 with TRBJ1-3; D remains ambiguous. CDR1 SNHLY and CDR2 FYNNEI come from the germline V gene. Trimming pared 4 bases from V and 3 bases from J, leaving 10 bases between. The CDR3 spans 14 residues. Here the CDR3 reads CASSAPGVGNTIYF. The CDR3 coding sequence is TGTGCCAGCAGTGCCCCCGGGGTTGGAAACACCATATATTTT.

J is TRBJ1-2 and V is TRBV6-1, with 9 bases matching TRBD1. Per germline, CDR1 MNHNS and CDR2 SASEGT. The junction had 5 bases not matched to a gene; V was cut back by 7 bases and J by 8 bases. This CDR3 has 12 residues. Written as DNA, the CDR3 is TGTGCCAGCAACAGGGGGCAATCGGGCTACACCTTC. Amino acids: CASNRGQSGYTF.

This clone was seen just once. CDR3 in DNA: TGTGCCATCAGTGAGAGTCCAGTGAACACTGAAGCTTTCTTT. Translating it yields CAISESPVNTEAFF. V and J are TRBV10-3 and TRBJ1-1; the D is unclear. The length of the CDR3 is 14 residues. The germline V gene has CDR1 ENHRY and CDR2 SYGVKD. V was pared by 2 bases and J by 0 bases, with 7 bases between.

The V and J genes are TRBV7-2 and TRBJ2-1, with D uncertain. This CDR3 is built from 12 residues. Germline values: CDR1 SGHTA, CDR2 FQGNSA. With 2 bases removed from V and 9 bases from J, the gap between germline ends came to 8 bases. The CDR3 DNA is TGTGCCAGCAGCTTAACCCTAGTTGAGCAGTTCTTC. The encoded protein is CASSLTLVEQFF.

This chain connects TRBV5-5 to TRBJ2-2; D unclear. V was trimmed by 1 base and J by 6 bases, leaving 7 bases between them. The CDR3 runs 13 residues. Germline assignment: CDR1 SGHKS and CDR2 YYEKEE (reference sequence). This chain's CDR3 is CASSLLGPGELFF. Written as DNA, the CDR3 is TGTGCCAGCAGCTTGTTAGGGCCCGGGGAGCTGTTTTTT.

The chain uses TRBV28 and TRBJ1-2, with 10 bases that match TRBD1. V was pared by 5 bases and J by 7 bases, with 1 base of the junction left unmatched. The CDR3 is 12 amino acids. CDR1 and CDR2 from the germline V gene are MDHEN and SYDVKM. The CDR3 sequence: CASSGTGVGYTF. Here the CDR3 DNA reads TGTGCCAGCAGTGGGACAGGGGTTGGCTACACCTTC.

This clone has just a few counts. This rearrangement joins TRBV5-6 to TRBJ1-2; D may be TRBD1 (5 bases). The V end lost 6 bases, the J end lost 8 bases, and 17 bases lay between the germline ends. There are 13 residues in the CDR3. Germline V lookup: CDR1 SGHDT, CDR2 YYEEEE. The DNA for the CDR3 is TGTGCCAGCACCCTTGGCAGGGTGTGGGGCTACACCTTC. This translates into CASTLGRVWGYTF.

This CDR3 reads CASSLRGPTGGGQYF. The CDR3 DNA reads TGTGCCAGCAGCTTAAGAGGGCCAACAGGGGGAGGGCAGTACTTC. The V and J genes are TRBV7-2 and TRBJ2-7; TRBD1 aligns across 8 bases. Germline V gene sequence: CDR1 SGHTA, CDR2 FQGNSA. V shed 2 bases and J 9 bases; nucleotides not matched to a gene: 12. The CDR3 has 15 residues.

This clone occurred a few times. The genes are TRBV6-5 and TRBJ2-4; 7 bases align to TRBD1. V was clipped by 6 bases and J by 6 bases; unmatched bases: 11. The germline V gene has CDR1 MNHEY and CDR2 SVGAGI. The CDR3 consists of 15 residues. In nucleotides, the CDR3 is TGTGCCAGCAGGGCTACAGGGGTAGGCGGAAACATTCAGTACTTC. Translating gives CASRATGVGGNIQYF.

This rearrangement joins TRBV5-1 to TRBJ2-1; TRBD1 might be the D (6 bases). The CDR3 extends over 13 amino acids. Trimming stripped 0 bases from V and 7 bases from J, with 8 bases between. Germline V CDR1 and CDR2: SGHRS, YFSETQ. CDR3 sequence: CASSLVQGNEQFF. CDR3 bases: TGCGCCAGCAGCTTGGTCCAGGGGAATGAGCAGTTCTTC. The full variable domain, completed using reference TRBV5-1 and TRBJ2-1, is KAGVTQTPRYLIKTRGQQVTLSCSPISGHRSVSWYQQTPGQGLQFLFEYFSETQRNKGNFPGRFSGRQFSNSRSEMNVSTLELGDSALYLCASSLVQGNEQFFGPGTRLTVL.

Remarks on this clone: Other DNA variants within this sample encode the same CDR3. V usage is TRBV29-1 and J usage is TRBJ2-7, with a possible D match to TRBD2 (6 bases). Germline V CDR1 and CDR2: SQVTM, ANQGSEA. V lost 7 bases and J lost 2, with 9 bases in between. CDR3 length: 11 amino acids. CDR3 in amino acids: CSAGDPYEQYF. The CDR3, as DNA: TGCAGCGCGGGGGACCCCTACGAGCAGTACTTC.

V gene TRBV15 combines with J gene TRBJ2-5; 9 bases fit TRBD2. This CDR3 is 16 amino acids long. Germline V gene sequence: CDR1 LNHNV, CDR2 YYDKDF (reference sequence). V dropped 3 bases and J dropped 5; count of bases not matched to a gene: 10. The chain's CDR3 is CATSSPLAGVQETQYF. In DNA, the CDR3 is TGTGCCACCAGCAGTCCCTTAGCGGGAGTACAGGAGACCCAGTACTTC.

The rearrangement joins TRBV7-9 to TRBJ2-5; 7 bases line up with TRBD1. The CDR3 contains 18 residues. V shed 1 base and J 4 bases; nucleotides not matched to a gene: 15. Germline CDR1 SEHNR, CDR2 FQNEAQ (reference sequence). Written as DNA, the CDR3 is TGTGCCAGCAGCTTAGGGAGATTTCGTACAGGGGCAGGAGAGACCCAGTACTTC. Translated, it gives CASSLGRFRTGAGETQYF.

The sample holds a few counts of this clone. J is TRBJ1-2 and V is TRBV6-6; D may be TRBD1 (5 bases). Trimming removed 0 bases at V and 4 bases at J, with 6 bases between. Germline CDR1 and CDR2: MNHNY and SVGAGI (reference sequence). The CDR3 covers 13 residues. The CDR3 sequence: CASSYSGGYGYTF. The CDR3 bases are TGTGCCAGCAGTTACTCGGGGGGCTATGGCTACACCTTC.

The rearrangement uses TRBV11-2 and TRBJ1-1, with D hard to call. CDR3 size: 14 residues. CDR1 is SGHAT and CDR2 is FQNNGV in the germline V gene. The V end lost 3 bases, the J end lost 7 bases, and 15 bases lay between the germline ends. Here the CDR3 DNA reads TGTGCCAGCAGCTTGGCGGGGAGTGTGAATGAAGCTTTCTTT. Protein: CASSLAGSVNEAFF. The whole variable domain, remainder taken from reference TRBV11-2 and TRBJ1-1, is EAGVAQSPRYKIIEKRQSVAFWCNPISGHATLYWYQQILGQGPKLLIQFQNNGVVDDSQLPKDRFSAERLKGVDSTLKIQPAKLEDSAVYLCASSLAGSVNEAFFGQGTRLTVV.

The chain uses TRBV7-8 and TRBJ2-2; 10 nucleotides align to TRBD1. V dropped 5 bases and J dropped 0; count of bases not matched to a gene: 3. The CDR3 is 16 residues long. In germline, CDR1 is SGHVS, CDR2 FQNEAQ. The CDR3 loop reads CASSRTGGANTGELFF. CDR3 in DNA: TGTGCCAGCAGCCGGACAGGGGGTGCGAACACCGGGGAGCTGTTTTTT.

V gene TRBV30 combines with J gene TRBJ1-2; D gene ambiguous. Germline V CDR1 and CDR2: GTSNPN, SVGIG (reference sequence). The V end was cut by 2 bases, the J end by 5 bases, with 15 bases between. This CDR3 has 14 amino acids. The CDR3 DNA is TGTGCCTGGAGTTACACGGCTGGTGGGTATGGCTACACCTTC. Translating gives CAWSYTAGGYGYTF.

This clone was counted a few times. The chain uses TRBV28 and TRBJ1-5, with D uncertain. Germline V gives CDR1 MDHEN, CDR2 SYDVKM. With 2 bases removed from V and 5 bases from J, the gap between germline ends came to 13 bases. CDR3 length equals 15 residues. The CDR3 coding sequence is TGTGCCAGCAGTTTAGGATATACCGGGGATCAGCCCCAGCATTTT. This encodes CASSLGYTGDQPQHF.